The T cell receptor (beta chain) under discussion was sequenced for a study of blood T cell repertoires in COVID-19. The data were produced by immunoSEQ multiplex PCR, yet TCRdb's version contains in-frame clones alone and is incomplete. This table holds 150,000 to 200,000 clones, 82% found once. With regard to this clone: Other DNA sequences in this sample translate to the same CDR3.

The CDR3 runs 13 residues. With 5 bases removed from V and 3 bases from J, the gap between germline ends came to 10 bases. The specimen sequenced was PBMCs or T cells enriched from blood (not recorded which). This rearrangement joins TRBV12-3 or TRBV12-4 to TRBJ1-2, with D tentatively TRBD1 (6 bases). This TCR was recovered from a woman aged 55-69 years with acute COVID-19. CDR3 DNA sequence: TGTGCCAGCAGTCCCGGACAGTACTATGGCTACACCTTC. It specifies CASSPGQYYGYTF.